One and the same sample provided the 20 T cell receptor beta chains below, sequenced in a study of post-analysis software for immune sequencing data. These receptors lack a known antigen. Researchers reported that TCR beta cDNA libraries carried unique molecular identifiers. Using its own MiXCR run on the PCR reads, TCRdb lists one record per CDR3 protein. The table shows approximately 350,000 distinct CDR3 sequences, with roughly 36% occurring only once. Study-wide results and caveats: When patients were compared with controls, about 5 TRBV segments were more frequent, TRBV5-6, TRBV5-1 and TRBV20-1 among them.

Sequencing was performed on blood. Receptor source: a girl aged 10 to 17 with multiple sclerosis.

The chain joins TRBV5-1 to TRBJ2-7; D is perhaps TRBD1 (5 bases). V shed 3 bases and J shed 6 bases, with 16 bases lying between them. The CDR3 contains 14 residues. CDR1 is SGHRS, CDR2 YFSETQ, per germline. This CDR3 reads CASSSGHESGEQYF. CDR3 coding DNA: TGCGCCAGCAGCTCTGGACATGAATCTGGCGAGCAGTACTTC.

The CDR3 sequence is CASSYSSYRGGEKLFF. CDR3 nucleotides: TGTGCCAGCAGTTACTCATCCTACAGGGGTGGAGAAAAACTGTTTTTT. V is TRBV12-3 or TRBV12-4 and J is TRBJ1-4, with 7 bases matching TRBD1. Trimming at V came to 4 bases and at J to 8 bases, leaving 13 bases not matched to a gene. This CDR3 spans 16 amino acids.

This sequence joins TRBV5-1 and TRBJ2-7; the D gene could be TRBD1 or TRBD2 (5 bases each). Trimming cost V 0 bases and J 3 bases, with 16 bases left between them. Looked up from germline, CDR1 is SGHRS and CDR2 is YFSETQ. The CDR3 sequence is 16 residues long. The CDR3 here is CASSLARDDRGYEQYF. The CDR3 coding sequence is TGCGCCAGCAGCTTGGCCCGGGACGATCGGGGCTACGAGCAGTACTTC.

This chain joins TRBV2 and TRBJ2-4, with D possibly TRBD1 on 6 matching bases. The DNA end lines up better with TRBJ2-7; the J call may be wrong. The CDR3 consists of 14 residues. Germline lookup yields CDR1 SNHLY and CDR2 FYNNEI. CDR3 sequence reads: CASSEGQGSYEQYF. The CDR3 bases are TGTGCCAGCAGTGAGGGGCAGGGGAGCTACGAGCAGTACTTC.

The chain couples TRBV10-3 to TRBJ1-1; D perhaps matches TRBD1 (6 bases). V lost 4 bases and J lost 1, with 10 bases in between. The length of the CDR3 is 14 residues. From germline, CDR1 is ENHRY and CDR2 SYGVKD. The CDR3 DNA sequence: TGTGCCATCAGTGGACAGGACCGGAACACTGAAGCTTTCTTT. This codes for CAISGQDRNTEAFF.

J is TRBJ1-5 and V is TRBV27; 8 nucleotides line up with TRBD1. With V trimmed by 6 bases and J by 5 bases, 6 bases remained unmatched. The CDR3 is 14 residues long. The germline V gene has CDR1 MNHEY and CDR2 SMNVEV (reference sequence). The CDR3 region is CASSSTGVHQPQHF. In DNA form, the CDR3 reads TGTGCCAGCAGCTCGACAGGGGTGCATCAGCCCCAGCATTTT.

V and J are TRBV11-2 and TRBJ2-2; D remains unclear. Trimming removed 0 bases from V and 6 bases from J, with 8 bases in between. CDR1 SGHAT and CDR2 FQNNGV come from the germline V gene. This CDR3 has 14 residues. This chain's CDR3 is CASSLDIMAGELFF. The DNA of the CDR3 is TGTGCCAGCAGCTTAGATATTATGGCCGGGGAGCTGTTTTTT.

The rearrangement uses TRBV12-3 or TRBV12-4 and TRBJ2-5, with D perhaps matching TRBD1 (5 bases). Trimming cost V 6 bases and J 1 base, with 9 bases left between them. The CDR3 is 13 amino acids. The CDR3 spells CASRPTVQETQYF. The CDR3 nucleotides read TGTGCCAGCAGGCCGACAGTCCAAGAGACCCAGTACTTC.

This clonotype came up a few times. This rearrangement joins TRBV7-2 to TRBJ2-1, with D perhaps TRBD2 (5 bases). Germline assignment: CDR1 SGHTA and CDR2 FQGNSA. The CDR3 runs to 18 residues. V was trimmed by 2 bases and J by 0 bases, leaving 17 bases between them. CDR3: CASSLNIGRAGSYNEQFF. CDR3 bases: TGTGCCAGCAGCTTAAATATTGGGCGGGCGGGCTCCTACAATGAGCAGTTCTTC.

The gene calls are TRBV7-9 and TRBJ1-1, with D perhaps TRBD1 (5 bases). Germline CDR1 reads SEHNR; CDR2 reads FQNEAQ (reference sequence). The CDR3 extends over 12 amino acids. Between the trimmed V and J ends, which lost 5 bases and 8 bases, there was a span of 12 bases. The DNA of the CDR3 is TGTGCCAGCAGCCTACAACAGGCGGAAGCTTTCTTT. It is translated as CASSLQQAEAFF.

This clonotype has only a few counts. The chain is built from TRBV5-6 and TRBJ2-5; D is possibly TRBD2 (6 bases). CDR3 length equals 14 residues. V lost 4 bases and J 11 bases, leaving 21 bases between the germline ends. Germline V CDR1 and CDR2: SGHDT, YYEEEE. CDR3 coding DNA: TGTGCCAGCAGCGCCGCGGGACGTAAATACGGGCAGTACTTC. Amino acid sequence: CASSAAGRKYGQYF.

This chain uses TRBV7-9 with TRBJ2-7; D uncertain. The CDR3 is 15 amino acids. CDR1 and CDR2 from the germline V gene are SEHNR and FQNEAQ (reference sequence). The V gene lost 4 bases and the J gene lost 0 bases, with 13 bases spanning the gap. CDR3 coding DNA: TGTGCCAGCAGCTCCCCCGGACGGATCTCCTACGAGCAGTACTTC. Residues: CASSSPGRISYEQYF.

This chain connects TRBV4-1 to TRBJ2-7, with a possible D match to TRBD2 (6 bases). V was shortened by 0 bases and J by 0 bases, with 15 bases between the two germline ends. The CDR3 extends over 17 amino acids. The germline gives CDR1 MGHRA, CDR2 YSYEKL. The CDR3 nucleotides are TGCGCCAGCAGCCAAGATAGGTTAAGGGACTCCTCCTACGAGCAGTACTTC. Amino acids: CASSQDRLRDSSYEQYF.

The chain links TRBV12-3 or TRBV12-4 to TRBJ2-7, with 9 bases matching TRBD2. This CDR3 comprises 15 residues. Trimming took 6 bases from V and 3 from J; bases not matched to a gene: 9. Here the CDR3 reads CASRLTSGGIYEQYF. DNA of the CDR3: TGTGCCAGCAGGCTGACGAGCGGGGGGATCTACGAGCAGTACTTC.

The chain links TRBV3-1 to TRBJ1-2; 7 bases are a match to TRBD1. V gave up 4 bases and J gave up 5 bases; unmatched junction bases: 7. Germline loops: CDR1 LGHDT, CDR2 YNNKEL (reference sequence). CDR3 size: 14 residues. The CDR3 sequence: CASSRQGASYGYTF. DNA of the CDR3: TGTGCCAGCAGCCGACAGGGCGCAAGTTATGGCTACACCTTC.

This chain connects TRBV7-2 to TRBJ2-3; D may be TRBD2 (5 bases). The V and J ends lost 5 bases and 0 bases respectively, with 15 bases between them. CDR3 length: 16 residues. Germline loops: CDR1 SGHTA, CDR2 FQGNSA. This chain's CDR3 is CASSPSRILSTDTQYF. The CDR3, as DNA: TGTGCCAGCAGCCCTAGCAGGATCCTTAGCACAGATACGCAGTATTTT.

A note on this clonotype: One end of the junction is discordant with germline, which a read error may explain. The V call is TRBV11-2, the J call TRBJ1-1; the D gene is possibly TRBD1 (6 bases). CDR1 and CDR2 (germline): SGHAT, FQNNGV. The CDR3 is 15 residues long. CDR3 amino acids: CASSLDGGRDTEAFF. The CDR3 DNA reads TGTGCCAGCAGCCTAGACGGGGGGCGGGACACTGAAGCTTTCTTT.

This clonotype was seen only a few times. This chain uses TRBV5-1 with TRBJ1-5; D may be TRBD1 (5 bases). The germline CDR1 and CDR2 sequences are SGHRS and YFSETQ. The ends were cut back, 1 base at V and 8 bases at J, with 7 bases in the middle. CDR3 length: 12 residues. CDR3 amino acids: CASSLWGEPQHF. The CDR3 region has the DNA TGCGCCAGCAGCTTGTGGGGGGAGCCCCAGCATTTT. Full variable domain (missing parts from reference TRBV5-1 and TRBJ1-5): KAGVTQTPRYLIKTRGQQVTLSCSPISGHRSVSWYQQTPGQGLQFLFEYFSETQRNKGNFPGRFSGRQFSNSRSEMNVSTLELGDSALYLCASSLWGEPQHFGDGTRLSIL.

This clonotype was recorded a few times. The gene calls are TRBV12-3 or TRBV12-4 and TRBJ1-1; tentatively, D is TRBD1 (6 bases). The V end lost 3 bases, the J end lost 1 base, and 15 bases lay between the germline ends. CDR3 length: 16 residues. The CDR3 DNA reads TGTGCCAGCAGTTTTTGGGGGGGCCTCCCGAACACTGAAGCTTTCTTT. Translated: CASSFWGGLPNTEAFF.

In DNA form, the CDR3 reads TGCAGCGTCGGACAGGGTCGCGGCACCGGGGAGCTGTTTTTT. As protein: CSVGQGRGTGELFF. This chain joins TRBV29-1 and TRBJ2-2, with 8 bases identical to TRBD1. Germline values: CDR1 SQVTM, CDR2 ANQGSEA. V shed 6 bases and J 4 bases; nucleotides not matched to a gene: 7. The CDR3 contains 14 residues.